This T cell receptor beta chain came from a study of T cells in Graves' hyperthyroidism and ophthalmopathy. Whole-study findings and limits: Most thyroid clonotypes with frequency above 0.001 were detected in blood. Ophthalmopathy was told apart from stable hyperthyroidism by a 13 V-J model.

This CDR3 is built from 15 residues. J lost 6 bases, V lost 5 bases, and 11 bases had no gene match. In germline, CDR1 is SEHNR, CDR2 FQNEAQ (reference sequence). Amplified TCR beta CDR3 regions came from RNA transcripts. Carried out on the TCR CDR3, a first-round RT-PCR used the HTBI primer set. TCRdb re-derived calls from the multiplex PCR reads in MiXCR, one entry per CDR3 protein. The top ten clones hold about two fifths of a sample with more than 500,000 distinct CDR3 sequences, about 46% of them seen once. Together with thyroid ultrasound, orbital computed tomography, serum thyroxine and TRAb, clinical symptoms were used for diagnoses. In the case of this clonotype: Its antigen is not identified.

The receptor's source is an adult woman with Graves' disease, either hyperthyroidism or ophthalmopathy (not recorded which). The genes are TRBV7-9 and TRBJ2-7, with TRBD2 matching over 9 bases. Sequencing was carried out using peripheral blood or thyroid tissue (not recorded which). CDR3 sequence reads: CASSPTTGLAREQYF. The DNA for the CDR3 is TGTGCCAGCAGCCCCACGACGGGACTAGCACGCGAGCAGTACTTC.